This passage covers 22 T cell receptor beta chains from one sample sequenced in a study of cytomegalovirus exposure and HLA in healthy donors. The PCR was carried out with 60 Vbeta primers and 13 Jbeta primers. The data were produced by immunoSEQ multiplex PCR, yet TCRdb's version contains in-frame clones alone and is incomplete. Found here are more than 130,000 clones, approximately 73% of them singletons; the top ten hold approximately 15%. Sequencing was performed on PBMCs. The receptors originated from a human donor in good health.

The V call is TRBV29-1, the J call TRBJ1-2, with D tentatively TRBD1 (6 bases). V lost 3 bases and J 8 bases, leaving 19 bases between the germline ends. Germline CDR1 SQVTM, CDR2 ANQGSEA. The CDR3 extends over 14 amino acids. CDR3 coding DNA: TGCAGCGTTGACACCCTAGGGGGGGGCGACGGCTACACCTTC. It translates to CSVDTLGGGDGYTF.

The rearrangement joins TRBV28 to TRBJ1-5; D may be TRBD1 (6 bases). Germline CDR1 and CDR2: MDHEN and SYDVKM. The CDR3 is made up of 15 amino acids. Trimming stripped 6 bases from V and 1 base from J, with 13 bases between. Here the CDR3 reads CASSFADRSNQPQHF. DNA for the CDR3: TGTGCCAGCAGCTTCGCCGACAGGAGCAATCAGCCCCAGCATTTT.

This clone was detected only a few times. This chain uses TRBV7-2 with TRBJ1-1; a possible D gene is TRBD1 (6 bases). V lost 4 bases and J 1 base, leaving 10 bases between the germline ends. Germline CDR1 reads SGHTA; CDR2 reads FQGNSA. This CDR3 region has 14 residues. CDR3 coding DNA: TGTGCCAGCAGCTATCGGGGGGCGAACACTGAAGCTTTCTTT. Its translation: CASSYRGANTEAFF.

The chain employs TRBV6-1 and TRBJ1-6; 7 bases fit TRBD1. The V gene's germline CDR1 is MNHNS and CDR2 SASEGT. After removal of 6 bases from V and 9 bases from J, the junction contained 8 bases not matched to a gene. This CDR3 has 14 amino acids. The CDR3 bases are TGTGCCAGCAGAGCCGGGACAGAGACTTCACCCCTCCACTTT. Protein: CASRAGTETSPLHF.

CDR3 sequence: CASSRRSGQGTEAFF. The CDR3 DNA sequence: TGCGCCAGCAGCCGCAGGTCGGGACAGGGGACTGAAGCTTTCTTT. The chain couples TRBV4-1 to TRBJ1-1, with TRBD1 matching over 10 bases. The CDR3 covers 15 residues. Germline CDR1 and CDR2: MGHRA and YSYEKL. J was trimmed by 5 bases and V by 4 bases; bases with no gene match: 7.

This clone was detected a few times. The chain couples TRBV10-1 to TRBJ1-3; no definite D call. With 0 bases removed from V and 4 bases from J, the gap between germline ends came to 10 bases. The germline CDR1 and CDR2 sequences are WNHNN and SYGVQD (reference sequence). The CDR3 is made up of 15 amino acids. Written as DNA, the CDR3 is TGCGCCAGCAGTGAGTCAGGACTAAGAGGAAACACCATATATTTT. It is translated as CASSESGLRGNTIYF.

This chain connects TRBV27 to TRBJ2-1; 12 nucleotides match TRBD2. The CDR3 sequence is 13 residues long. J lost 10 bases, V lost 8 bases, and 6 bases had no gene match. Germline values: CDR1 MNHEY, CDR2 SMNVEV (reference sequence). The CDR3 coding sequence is TGTGCCAGCCGCCTAGCGGGAGGGGGGGAGCAGTTCTTC. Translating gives CASRLAGGGEQFF.

CDR3 nucleotide sequence: TGTGCCAGCAGCTTATCAGCGGGAGTTACCGGGGAGCTGTTTTTT. Translation: CASSLSAGVTGELFF. This chain connects TRBV7-2 to TRBJ2-2, with TRBD2 identical over 8 bases. Per germline, CDR1 SGHTA and CDR2 FQGNSA. There are 15 residues in the CDR3. The junction had 4 bases not matched to a gene; V was cut back by 2 bases and J by 5 bases.

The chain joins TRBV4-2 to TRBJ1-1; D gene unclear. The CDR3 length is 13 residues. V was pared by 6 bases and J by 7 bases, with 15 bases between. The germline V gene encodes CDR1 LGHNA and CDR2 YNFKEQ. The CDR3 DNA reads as TGTGCCAGCAGTACTACCCGGGTTGGTGAAGCTTTCTTT. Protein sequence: CASSTTRVGEAFF.

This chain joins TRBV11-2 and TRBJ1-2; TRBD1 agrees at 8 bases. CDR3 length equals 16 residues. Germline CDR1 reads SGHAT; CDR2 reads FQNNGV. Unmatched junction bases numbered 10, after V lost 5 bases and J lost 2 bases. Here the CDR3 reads CASSGAGQARNYGYTF. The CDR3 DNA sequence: TGTGCCAGCAGCGGGGCGGGACAGGCGAGAAACTATGGCTACACCTTC.

The CDR3, as DNA: TGCGCCAGCAGCTCCCGAATGGGTGTAGCGGGAGGGCCTAAAGAGCAGTTCTTC. This translates into CASSSRMGVAGGPKEQFF. The V gene is TRBV5-1, the J gene TRBJ2-1; 11 nucleotides match TRBD2. Germline loops: CDR1 SGHRS, CDR2 YFSETQ. V lost 3 bases and J lost 10; bases outside the gene matches: 18. This CDR3 is built from 18 residues.

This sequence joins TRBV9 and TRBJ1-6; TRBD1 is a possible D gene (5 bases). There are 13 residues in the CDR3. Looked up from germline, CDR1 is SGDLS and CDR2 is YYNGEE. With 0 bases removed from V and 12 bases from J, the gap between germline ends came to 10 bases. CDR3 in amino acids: CASSVDGGKPLHF. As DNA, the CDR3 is TGTGCCAGCAGCGTAGATGGGGGGAAACCCCTCCACTTT.

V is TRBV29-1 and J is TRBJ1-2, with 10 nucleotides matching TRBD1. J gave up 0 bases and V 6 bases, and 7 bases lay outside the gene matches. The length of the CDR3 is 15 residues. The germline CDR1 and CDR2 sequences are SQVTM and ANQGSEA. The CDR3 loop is CSVVRTGGTNYGYTF. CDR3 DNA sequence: TGCAGCGTAGTTAGGACAGGGGGTACTAACTATGGCTACACCTTC.

The CDR3 coding sequence is TGTGCCAGCTCACCACTGGGACAGGTCGTCTACGAGCAGTACTTC. Translated: CASSPLGQVVYEQYF. V is TRBV18 and J is TRBJ2-7; TRBD1 aligns across 8 bases. The CDR3 loop spans 15 amino acids. Germline CDR1 reads KGHSH; CDR2 reads LQKENI. After removal of 1 base from V and 3 bases from J, the junction contained 5 bases not matched to a gene.

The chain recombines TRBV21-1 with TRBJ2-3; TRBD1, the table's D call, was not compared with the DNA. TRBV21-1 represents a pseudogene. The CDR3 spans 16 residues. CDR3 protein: CASSEMGQTYTDTQYF. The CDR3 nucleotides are TGTGCCAGCAGCGAAATGGGACAGACCTACACAGATACGCAGTATTTT.

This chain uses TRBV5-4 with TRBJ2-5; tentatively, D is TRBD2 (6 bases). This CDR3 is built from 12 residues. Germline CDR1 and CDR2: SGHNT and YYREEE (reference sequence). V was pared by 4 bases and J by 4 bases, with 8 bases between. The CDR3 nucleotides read TGTGCCAGCAGCGTTAGCGGAGAGACCCAGTACTTC. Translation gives CASSVSGETQYF. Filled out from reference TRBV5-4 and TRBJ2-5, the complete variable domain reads ETGVTQSPTHLIKTRGQQVTLRCSSQSGHNTVSWYQQALGQGPQFIFQYYREEENGRGNFPPRFSGLQFPNYSSELNVNALELDDSALYLCASSVSGETQYFGPGTRLLVL.

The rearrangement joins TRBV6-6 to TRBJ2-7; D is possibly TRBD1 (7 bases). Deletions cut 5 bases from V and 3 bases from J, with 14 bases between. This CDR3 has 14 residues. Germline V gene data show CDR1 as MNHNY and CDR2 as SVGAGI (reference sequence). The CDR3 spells CASSGRGVFYEQYF. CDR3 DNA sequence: TGTGCCAGCAGTGGCAGGGGGGTTTTCTACGAGCAGTACTTC.

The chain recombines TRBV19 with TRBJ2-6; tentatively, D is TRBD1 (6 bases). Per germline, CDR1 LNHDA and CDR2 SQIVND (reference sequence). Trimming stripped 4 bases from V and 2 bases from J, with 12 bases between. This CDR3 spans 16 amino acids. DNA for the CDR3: TGTGCCAGTAGTAAATCCGCAGGGGCTGGGGCCAACGTCCTGACTTTC. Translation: CASSKSAGAGANVLTF.

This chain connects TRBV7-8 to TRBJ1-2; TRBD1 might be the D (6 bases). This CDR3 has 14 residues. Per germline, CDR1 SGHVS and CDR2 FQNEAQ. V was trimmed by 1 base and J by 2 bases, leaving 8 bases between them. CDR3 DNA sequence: TGTGCCAGCAGCTTAGGGCAGGGGAACTATGGCTACACCTTC. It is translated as CASSLGQGNYGYTF.

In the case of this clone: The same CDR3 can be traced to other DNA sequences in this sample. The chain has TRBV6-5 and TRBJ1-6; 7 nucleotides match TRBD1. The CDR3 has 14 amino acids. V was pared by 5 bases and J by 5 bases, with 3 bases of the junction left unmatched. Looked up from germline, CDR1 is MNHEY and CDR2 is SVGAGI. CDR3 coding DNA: TGTGCCAGCAGTAGGACAGGAGATAATTCACCCCTCCACTTT. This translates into CASSRTGDNSPLHF.

CDR3 sequence: CASSESLGLPLTDTQYF. In DNA, the CDR3 is TGTGCCAGCAGCGAATCCCTCGGACTACCACTCACAGATACGCAGTATTTT. The J gene is TRBJ2-3, the V gene TRBV11-2; D is perhaps TRBD2 (6 bases). The V gene's germline CDR1 is SGHAT and CDR2 FQNNGV. The CDR3 has 17 amino acids. Trimming took 5 bases from V and 2 from J, leaving 20 bases between them.

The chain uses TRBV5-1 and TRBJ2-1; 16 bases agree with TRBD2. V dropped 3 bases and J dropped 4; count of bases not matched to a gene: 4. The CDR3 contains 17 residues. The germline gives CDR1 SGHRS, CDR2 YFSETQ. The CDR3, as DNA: TGCGCCAGCAGCTCGGGGACTAGCGGGGGGGTTTACAATGAGCAGTTCTTC. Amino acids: CASSSGTSGGVYNEQFF.